A single sample is the source of the 13 T cell receptor beta chains below, sequenced in a study of blood T cell repertoires in COVID-19. Clones were read by immunoSEQ multiplex PCR, and TCRdb kept only the in-frame ones, dropping some. The data contain about 34,000 clones, roughly three quarters of them seen just once; the ten biggest clones take up under 20%. The material sequenced was peripheral blood. These receptors all come from a human donor in a cohort sampled during active COVID-19.

The chain recombines TRBV7-2 with TRBJ1-2, with D tentatively TRBD1 (6 bases). The CDR3 runs to 15 residues. Germline V gene sequence: CDR1 SGHTA, CDR2 FQGNSA. Trimming shortened V by 1 base and J by 0 bases, and 9 bases separated the two germline ends. CDR3 residues: CASSLDGTTNYGYTF. DNA of the CDR3: TGTGCCAGCAGCTTAGACGGGACAACTAACTATGGCTACACCTTC. The full variable domain, rest sourced from reference TRBV7-2 and TRBJ1-2, is GAGVSQSPSNKVTEKGKDVELRCDPISGHTALYWYRQSLGQGLEFLIYFQGNSAPDKSGLPSDRFSAERTGGSVSTLTIQRTQQEDSAVYLCASSLDGTTNYGYTFGSGTRLTVV.

This rearrangement joins TRBV4-2 to TRBJ2-7; D unresolved. V was shortened by 0 bases and J by 3 bases, with 9 bases between the two germline ends. The germline gives CDR1 LGHNA, CDR2 YNFKEQ. CDR3 length equals 14 residues. The CDR3 protein is CASSQDVGSYEQYF. CDR3 bases: TGTGCCAGCAGCCAAGATGTTGGCAGCTACGAGCAGTACTTC.

V and J are TRBV12-3 or TRBV12-4 and TRBJ2-1; D is unresolved. V was trimmed by 5 bases and J by 1 base, leaving 3 bases between them. This CDR3 is 12 amino acids long. The CDR3 loop reads CASSLSYNEQFF. The CDR3 region has the DNA TGTGCCAGCAGTCTATCCTACAATGAGCAGTTCTTC.

The chain is built from TRBV7-2 and TRBJ1-1; the D is unclear. Trimming left V 1 base short and J 0 bases short, with 9 bases between. Per germline, CDR1 SGHTA and CDR2 FQGNSA. CDR3 length: 15 residues. The CDR3 coding sequence is TGTGCCAGCAGCTTAGAACCGGGAATGAACACTGAAGCTTTCTTT. Its translation is CASSLEPGMNTEAFF.

This clone was detected only once. The chain joins TRBV28 to TRBJ2-5; maybe TRBD2 (6 bases). The CDR3 covers 13 residues. V lost 5 bases and J lost 13, with 20 bases in between. Per the germline V gene, CDR1 is MDHEN and CDR2 is SYDVKM. CDR3 region: CASSLGALGSPYF. CDR3 DNA sequence: TGTGCCAGCAGTCTTGGGGCACTCGGGAGCCCGTACTTC.

The chain uses TRBV6-5 and TRBJ2-3; a possible D gene is TRBD2 (6 bases). CDR1 and CDR2 (germline): MNHEY, SVGAGI. The CDR3 is 10 residues long. V was cut by 11 bases and J by 5 bases, with 8 bases left in between. CDR3 DNA sequence: TGTGCCGTCGGGAGAGATACGCAGTATTTT. This encodes CAVGRDTQYF.

The chain uses TRBV12-5 and TRBJ1-2; TRBD1 might be the D (6 bases). The CDR3 has 13 amino acids. V shed 7 bases and J shed 5 bases, with 14 bases lying between them. From germline, CDR1 is LGHNT and CDR2 FRNRAP. For the CDR3, the DNA is TGTGCTAGTGCCCCGGACAGCGATTATGGCTACACCTTC. This translates into CASAPDSDYGYTF.

CDR3 in amino acids: CASSYLGSYNEQFF. As DNA, the CDR3 is TGTGCCAGCAGTTACCTAGGTAGTTACAATGAGCAGTTCTTC. The chain recombines TRBV6-5 with TRBJ2-1, with unresolved D. This CDR3 is built from 14 residues. From germline, CDR1 is MNHEY and CDR2 SVGAGI. The germline V and J ends were trimmed by 2 bases and 4 bases, with 9 bases remaining between them.

This clone was seen many times. V is TRBV5-5 and J is TRBJ2-5, with unresolved D. CDR3 size: 15 residues. The ends were cut back, 2 bases at V and 4 bases at J, with 15 bases in the middle. Germline V CDR1 and CDR2: SGHKS, YYEKEE (reference sequence). CDR3 sequence (DNA): TGTGCCAGCAGCTTAGAGAATGTTGGAGCAGAGACCCAGTACTTC. It yields the protein CASSLENVGAETQYF.

CDR3 residues: CASASLGSSYNEQFF. CDR3 DNA sequence: TGTGCCAGCGCGTCTCTAGGGAGCTCCTACAATGAGCAGTTCTTC. The chain uses TRBV3-1 (or the pseudogene TRBV3-2) and TRBJ2-1; D may be TRBD2 (5 bases). Germline CDR1 LGHDT, CDR2 YNNKEL (reference sequence). The ends were cut back, 8 bases at V and 0 bases at J, with 14 bases in the middle. CDR3 length: 15 amino acids.

The DNA for the CDR3 is TGTGCCAGCAGTCCTCAGAGCGGGATTTTAGGTGAGCAGTTCTTC. Translating gives CASSPQSGILGEQFF. The rearrangement joins TRBV14 to TRBJ2-1, with 7 bases aligning to TRBD2. CDR3 length equals 15 residues. V dropped 6 bases and J dropped 9; count of bases not matched to a gene: 14. Germline V gene lookup returns CDR1 SGHDN and CDR2 FVKESK.

V and J are TRBV7-9 and TRBJ1-4; 7 nucleotides align to TRBD1. CDR1 is SEHNR and CDR2 is FQNEAQ in the germline V gene (reference sequence). The CDR3 totals 18 residues. The V gene end was trimmed by 0 bases and the J gene end by 6 bases; junction bases not matched to a gene: 13. The CDR3 bases are TGTGCCAGCAGCTTAGCCCATCACAGGGGCGATAGGGATGAAAAACTGTTTTTT. This encodes CASSLAHHRGDRDEKLFF.

This chain links TRBV5-6 with TRBJ2-1; 11 bases fit TRBD1. CDR3 length: 16 amino acids. J was trimmed by 9 bases and V by 4 bases; bases with no gene match: 12. Per germline, CDR1 SGHDT and CDR2 YYEEEE. CDR3 amino acids: CASSLSGQGALGEQFF. CDR3 nucleotides: TGTGCCAGCAGCCTAAGTGGACAGGGGGCATTGGGTGAGCAGTTCTTC.